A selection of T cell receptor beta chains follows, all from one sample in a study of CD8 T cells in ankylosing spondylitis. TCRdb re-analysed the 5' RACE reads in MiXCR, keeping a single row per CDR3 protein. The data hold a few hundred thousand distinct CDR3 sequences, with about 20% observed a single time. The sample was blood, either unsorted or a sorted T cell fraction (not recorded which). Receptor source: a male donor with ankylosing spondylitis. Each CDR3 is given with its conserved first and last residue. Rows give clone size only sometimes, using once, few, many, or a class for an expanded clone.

CASSSAIGRAYEQYF	TRBV5-1	TRBJ2-7	NA	15
CASSLVVSTSYNEQFF	TRBV7-9	TRBJ2-1	NA	16
CASSPKGQWTDTQYF	TRBV5-4	TRBJ2-3	few	15
CASRRFEGGSTDTQYF	TRBV3-1	TRBJ2-3	many	16
CATSSSGRGTQYF	TRBV15	TRBJ2-3	NA	13
CASSLGDRINEKLFF	TRBV5-1	TRBJ1-4	few	15
CASSYIDSYGYTF	TRBV6-5	TRBJ1-2	few	13
CASRRRSTGGKAFF	TRBV12-3/TRBV12-4	TRBJ1-1	few	14
CATSDAGTGFYNEQFF	TRBV24-1	TRBJ2-1	few	16
CASRSLLAGTSTDTQYF	TRBV4-2	TRBJ2-3	NA	17
CASSPNSRGGTGELFF	TRBV7-8	TRBJ2-2	few	16
CSVESQRLHTDTQYF	TRBV29-1	TRBJ2-3	few	15
CASTHIAQGHSYNEQFF	TRBV12-3/TRBV12-4	TRBJ2-1	few	17
CASSLAGQGLDTQYF	TRBV7-2	TRBJ2-3	few	15
CASSLLGGEETQYF	TRBV7-7	TRBJ2-5	NA	14
CASSFLGRTSGRNEQFF	TRBV7-3	TRBJ2-1	few	17
CASRSTGGGQYF	TRBV3-1	TRBJ2-7	few	12
CASSLVNANTGELFF	TRBV7-9	TRBJ2-2	NA	15
CASSLGGEGEGYGYTF	TRBV7-9	TRBJ1-2	NA	16
CASSLDWGPGNEQFF	TRBV5-6	TRBJ2-1	NA	15
CASTRGGGAIYNEQFF	TRBV5-1	TRBJ2-1	NA	16
CASTQTAYNSPLHF	TRBV12-3/TRBV12-4	TRBJ1-6	few	14
CASSPRLSTDTQYF	TRBV12-3/TRBV12-4	TRBJ2-3	many	14
CASSPSGLAGELFF	TRBV12-3/TRBV12-4	TRBJ2-2	NA	14
CASSLIGTRSEQFF	TRBV11-2	TRBJ2-1	few	14
CASSPQPRGDEQFF	TRBV11-2	TRBJ2-1	NA	14
CATSDPHQPQHF	TRBV24-1	TRBJ1-5	NA	12
CASSKGLNTEAFF	TRBV27	TRBJ1-1	NA	13
CASRPTGQSGNQPQHF	TRBV6-1	TRBJ1-5	NA	16
CASSPGLASKNIQYF	TRBV12-3/TRBV12-4	TRBJ2-4	many	15
CSVVPTSGRREQYF	TRBV29-1	TRBJ2-7	NA	14
CSASYPSRASTDTQYF	TRBV20-1	TRBJ2-3	NA	16
CSASDRGRDSPLHF	TRBV20-1	TRBJ1-6	NA	14
CASHRLAGADTQYF	TRBV6-1	TRBJ2-3	few	14
CSATTSGPYEQYF	TRBV20-1	TRBJ2-7	NA	13
CASSISRNTGELFF	TRBV19	TRBJ2-2	many	14
CASSLDSGGNQPQHF	TRBV5-1	TRBJ1-5	NA	15
CASGSGTGVYEQYF	TRBV5-1	TRBJ2-7	few	14
CASSPGGTGAYNEQFF	TRBV9	TRBJ2-1	many	16
CSAPRGAASSYNEQFF	TRBV20-1	TRBJ2-1	once	16
CASSLVQGAFTNEKLFF	TRBV5-1	TRBJ1-4	NA	17